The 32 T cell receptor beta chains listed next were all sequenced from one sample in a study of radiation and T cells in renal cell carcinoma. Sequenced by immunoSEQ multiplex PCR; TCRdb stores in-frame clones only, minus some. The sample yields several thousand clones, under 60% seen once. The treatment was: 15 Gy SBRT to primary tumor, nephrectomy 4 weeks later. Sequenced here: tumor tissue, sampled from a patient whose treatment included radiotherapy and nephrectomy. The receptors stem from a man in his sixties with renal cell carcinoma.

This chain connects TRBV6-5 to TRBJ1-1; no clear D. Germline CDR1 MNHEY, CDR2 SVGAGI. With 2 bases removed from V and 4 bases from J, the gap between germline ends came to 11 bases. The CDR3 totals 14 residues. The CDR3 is CASSYGFEGTEAFF. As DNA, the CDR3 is TGTGCCAGCAGTTACGGGTTTGAGGGCACTGAAGCTTTCTTT.

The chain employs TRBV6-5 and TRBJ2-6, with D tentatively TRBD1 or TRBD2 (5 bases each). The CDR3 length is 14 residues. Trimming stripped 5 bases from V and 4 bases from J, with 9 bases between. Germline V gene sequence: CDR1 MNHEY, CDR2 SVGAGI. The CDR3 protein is CASSVGEGANVLTF. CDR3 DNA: TGTGCCAGCAGTGTAGGGGAGGGGGCCAACGTCCTGACTTTC.

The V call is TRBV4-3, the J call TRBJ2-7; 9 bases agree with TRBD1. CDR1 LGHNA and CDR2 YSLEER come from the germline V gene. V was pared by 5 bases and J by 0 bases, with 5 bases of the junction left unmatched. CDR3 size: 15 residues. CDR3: CASSSGTGNSYEQYF. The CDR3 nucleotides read TGCGCCAGCAGCTCCGGGACAGGGAACTCCTACGAGCAGTACTTC.

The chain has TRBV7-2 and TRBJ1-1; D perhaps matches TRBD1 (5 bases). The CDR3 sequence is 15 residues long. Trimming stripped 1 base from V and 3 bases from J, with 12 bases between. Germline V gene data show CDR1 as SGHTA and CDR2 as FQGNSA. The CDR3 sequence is CASSLVAGLYTEAFF. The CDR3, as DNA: TGTGCCAGCAGCTTAGTAGCAGGGCTATACACTGAAGCTTTCTTT.

The CDR3 spells CASSIQQGELFF. In DNA, the CDR3 is TGTGCCAGTAGTATTCAGCAGGGGGAGCTGTTTTTT. V gene TRBV19 combines with J gene TRBJ2-2, with D uncertain. The CDR3 is 12 amino acids. The germline V gene has CDR1 LNHDA and CDR2 SQIVND (reference sequence). Trimming cost V 3 bases and J 8 bases, with 7 bases left between them.

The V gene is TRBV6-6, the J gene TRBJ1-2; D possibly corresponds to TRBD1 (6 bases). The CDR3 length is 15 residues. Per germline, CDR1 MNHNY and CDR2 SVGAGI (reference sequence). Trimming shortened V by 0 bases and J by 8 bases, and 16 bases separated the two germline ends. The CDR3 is CASSYSRQVQAGYTF. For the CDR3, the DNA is TGTGCCAGCAGTTACTCTAGACAGGTTCAGGCCGGCTACACCTTC.

Written as DNA, the CDR3 is TGTGCCAGCAGCGCTCGTAACACTGAAGCTTTCTTT. It encodes CASSARNTEAFF. The chain joins TRBV4-2 to TRBJ1-1; D gene ambiguous. CDR3 length: 12 amino acids. The germline V gene has CDR1 LGHNA and CDR2 YNFKEQ. With 5 bases removed from V and 2 bases from J, the gap between germline ends came to 6 bases.

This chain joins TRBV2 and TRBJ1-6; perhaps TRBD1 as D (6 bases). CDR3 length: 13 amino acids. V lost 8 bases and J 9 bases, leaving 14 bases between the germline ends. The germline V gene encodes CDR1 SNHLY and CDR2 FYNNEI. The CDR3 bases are TGTGCCAGCGGAAAGGGGGAGGGTTCACCCCTCCACTTT. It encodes CASGKGEGSPLHF.

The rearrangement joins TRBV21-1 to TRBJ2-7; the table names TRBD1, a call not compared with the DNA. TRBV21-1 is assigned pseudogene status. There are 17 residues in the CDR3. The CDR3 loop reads CASSKRGPGQGADEQYF. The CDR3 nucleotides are TGTGCCAGCAGCAAAAGGGGGCCGGGACAGGGGGCTGACGAGCAGTACTTC.

CDR3 DNA sequence: TGTGCCAGCAGCTCAGGGCGAGGTCAAGCTTTCTTT. Its protein is CASSSGRGQAFF. The rearrangement links TRBV11-1 to TRBJ1-1; D may be TRBD1 (5 bases). This CDR3 region has 12 residues. CDR1 and CDR2 from the germline V gene are SGHAT and FQDESV (reference sequence). V shed 4 bases and J shed 9 bases, with 12 bases lying between them.

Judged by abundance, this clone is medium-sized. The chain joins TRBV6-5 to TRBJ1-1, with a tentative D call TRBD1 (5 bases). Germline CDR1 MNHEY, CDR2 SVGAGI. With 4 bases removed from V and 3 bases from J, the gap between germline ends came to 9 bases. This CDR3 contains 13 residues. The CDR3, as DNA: TGTGCCAGCAGTTGGGGGGAGGACACTGAAGCTTTCTTT. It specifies CASSWGEDTEAFF.

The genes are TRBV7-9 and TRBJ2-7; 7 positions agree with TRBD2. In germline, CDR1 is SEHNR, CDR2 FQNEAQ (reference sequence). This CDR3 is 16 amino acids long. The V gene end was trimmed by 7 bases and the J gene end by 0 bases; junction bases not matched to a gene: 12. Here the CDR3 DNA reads TGTGCCAGCAACCGGATAGGAGCGGGAAACTCCTACGAGCAGTACTTC. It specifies CASNRIGAGNSYEQYF.

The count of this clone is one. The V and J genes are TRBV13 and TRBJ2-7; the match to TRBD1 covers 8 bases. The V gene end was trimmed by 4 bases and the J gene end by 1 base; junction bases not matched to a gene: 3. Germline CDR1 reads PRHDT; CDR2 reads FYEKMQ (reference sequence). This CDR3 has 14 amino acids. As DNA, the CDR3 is TGTGCCAGCAGCTATAGGGACAGGTCCTACGAGCAGTACTTC. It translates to CASSYRDRSYEQYF.

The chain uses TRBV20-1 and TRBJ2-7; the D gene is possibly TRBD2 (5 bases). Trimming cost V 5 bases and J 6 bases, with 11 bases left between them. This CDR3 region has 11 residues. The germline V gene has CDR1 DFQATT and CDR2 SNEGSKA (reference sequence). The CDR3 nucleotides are TGCAGTGCTCAGATAGCGTTCGAGCAGTACTTC. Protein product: CSAQIAFEQYF.

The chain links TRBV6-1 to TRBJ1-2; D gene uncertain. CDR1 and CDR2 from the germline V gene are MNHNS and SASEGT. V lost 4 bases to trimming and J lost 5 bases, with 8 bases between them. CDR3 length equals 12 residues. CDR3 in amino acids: CASSGELYGYTF. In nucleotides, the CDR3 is TGTGCCAGCAGTGGAGAGTTGTATGGCTACACCTTC.

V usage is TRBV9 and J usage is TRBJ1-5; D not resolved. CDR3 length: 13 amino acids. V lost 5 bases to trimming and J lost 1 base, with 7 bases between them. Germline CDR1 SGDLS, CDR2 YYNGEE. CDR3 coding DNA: TGTGCCAGCAGTATCAAGAGCAATCAGCCCCAGCATTTT. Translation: CASSIKSNQPQHF.

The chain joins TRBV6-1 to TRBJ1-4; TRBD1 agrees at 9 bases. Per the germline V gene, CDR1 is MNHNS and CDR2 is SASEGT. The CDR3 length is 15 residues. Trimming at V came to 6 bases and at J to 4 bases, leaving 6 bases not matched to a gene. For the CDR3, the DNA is TGTGCCAGCAGGGACGGGACAGGGATTAATGAAAAACTGTTTTTT. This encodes CASRDGTGINEKLFF.

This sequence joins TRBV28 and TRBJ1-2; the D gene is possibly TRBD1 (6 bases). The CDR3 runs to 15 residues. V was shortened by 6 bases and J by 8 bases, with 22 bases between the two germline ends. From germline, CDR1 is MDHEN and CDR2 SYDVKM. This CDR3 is CASSDPGAGVRGYTF. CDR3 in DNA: TGTGCCAGCAGCGACCCGGGGGCAGGGGTTCGGGGCTACACCTTC.

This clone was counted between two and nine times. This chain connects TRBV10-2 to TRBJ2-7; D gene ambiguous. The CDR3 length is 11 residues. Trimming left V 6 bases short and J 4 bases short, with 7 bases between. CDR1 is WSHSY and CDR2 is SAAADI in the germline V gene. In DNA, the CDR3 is TGCGCCAGCAGGGTAGGGTACGAGCAGTACTTC. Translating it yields CASRVGYEQYF.

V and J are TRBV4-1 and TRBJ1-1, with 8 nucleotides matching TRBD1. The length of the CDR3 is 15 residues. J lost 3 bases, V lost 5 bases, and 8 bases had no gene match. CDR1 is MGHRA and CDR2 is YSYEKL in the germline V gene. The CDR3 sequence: CASSNQGAGDTEAFF. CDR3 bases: TGCGCCAGCAGCAACCAGGGGGCAGGCGACACTGAAGCTTTCTTT.

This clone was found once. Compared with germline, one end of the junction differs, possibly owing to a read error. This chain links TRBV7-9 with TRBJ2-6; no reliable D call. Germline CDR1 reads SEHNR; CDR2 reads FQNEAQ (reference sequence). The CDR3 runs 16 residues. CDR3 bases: TGCGCCAGCAGCCAGGATCCGGGCGATGGGGCCAACGTCCTGACTTTC. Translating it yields CASSQDPGDGANVLTF.

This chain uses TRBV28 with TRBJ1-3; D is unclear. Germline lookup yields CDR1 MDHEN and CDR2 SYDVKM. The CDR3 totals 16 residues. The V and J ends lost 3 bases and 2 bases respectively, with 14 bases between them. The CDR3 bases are TGTGCCAGCAGTTTCCGAGTATCAGCGGCTGGAAACACCATATATTTT. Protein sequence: CASSFRVSAAGNTIYF.

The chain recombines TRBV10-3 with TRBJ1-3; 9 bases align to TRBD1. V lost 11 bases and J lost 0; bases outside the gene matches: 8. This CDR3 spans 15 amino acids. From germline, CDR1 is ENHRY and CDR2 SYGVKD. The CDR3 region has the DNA TGTGCCGCGACGGGACAGGGCGACTCTGGAAACACCATATATTTT. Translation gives CAATGQGDSGNTIYF.

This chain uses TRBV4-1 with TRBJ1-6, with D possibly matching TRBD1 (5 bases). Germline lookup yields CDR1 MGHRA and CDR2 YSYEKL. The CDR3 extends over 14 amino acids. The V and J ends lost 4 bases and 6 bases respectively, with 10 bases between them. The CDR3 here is CASSPRQTNSPLHF. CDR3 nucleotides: TGCGCCAGCAGCCCGCGACAGACTAATTCACCCCTCCACTTT.

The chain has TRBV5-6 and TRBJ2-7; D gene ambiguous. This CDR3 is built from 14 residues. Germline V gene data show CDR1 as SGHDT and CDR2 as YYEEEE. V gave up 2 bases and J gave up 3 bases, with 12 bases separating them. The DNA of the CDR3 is TGTGCCAGCAGCTTAACCCCTGACCTCTACGAGCAGTACTTC. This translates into CASSLTPDLYEQYF.

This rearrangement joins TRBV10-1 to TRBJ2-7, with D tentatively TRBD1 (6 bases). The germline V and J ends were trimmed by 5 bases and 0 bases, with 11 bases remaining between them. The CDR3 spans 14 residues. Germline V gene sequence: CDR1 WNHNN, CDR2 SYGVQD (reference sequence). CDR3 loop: CASSSTGSSYEQYF. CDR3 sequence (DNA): TGCGCCAGCAGTTCGACAGGTAGCTCCTACGAGCAGTACTTC.

The CDR3 is CASRLRQGTYNEQFF. The CDR3 bases are TGTGCCAGCAGGCTGCGACAGGGGACCTACAATGAGCAGTTCTTC. This chain links TRBV27 with TRBJ2-1, with TRBD1 identical over 8 bases. This CDR3 comprises 15 residues. Trimming removed 6 bases from V and 2 bases from J; junction bases left unmatched: 6. The germline V gene encodes CDR1 MNHEY and CDR2 SMNVEV (reference sequence).

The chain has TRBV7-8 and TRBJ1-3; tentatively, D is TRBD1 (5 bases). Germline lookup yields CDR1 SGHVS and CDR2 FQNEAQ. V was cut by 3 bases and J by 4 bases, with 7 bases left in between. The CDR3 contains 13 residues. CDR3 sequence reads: CASSFGGGNTIYF. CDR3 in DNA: TGTGCCAGCAGCTTCGGGGGGGGAAACACCATATATTTT.

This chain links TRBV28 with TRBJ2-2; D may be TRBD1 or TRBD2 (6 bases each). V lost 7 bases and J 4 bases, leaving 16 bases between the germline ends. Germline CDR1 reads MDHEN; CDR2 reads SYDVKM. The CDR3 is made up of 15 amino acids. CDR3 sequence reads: CASKNGGRSTGELFF. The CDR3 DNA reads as TGTGCCAGCAAGAACGGGGGCCGTAGCACCGGGGAGCTGTTTTTT.

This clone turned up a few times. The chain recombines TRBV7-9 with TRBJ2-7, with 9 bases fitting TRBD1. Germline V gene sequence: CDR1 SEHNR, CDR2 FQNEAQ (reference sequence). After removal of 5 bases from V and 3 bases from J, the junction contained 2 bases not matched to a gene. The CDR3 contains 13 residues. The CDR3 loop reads CASSQDRGYEQYF. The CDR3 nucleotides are TGTGCCAGCAGCCAGGACAGGGGCTACGAGCAGTACTTC.

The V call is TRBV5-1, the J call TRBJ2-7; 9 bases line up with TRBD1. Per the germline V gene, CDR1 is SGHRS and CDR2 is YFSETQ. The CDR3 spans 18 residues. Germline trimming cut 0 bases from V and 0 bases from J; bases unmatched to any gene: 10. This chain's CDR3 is CASSLGGAWTGVSYEQYF. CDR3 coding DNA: TGCGCCAGCAGCTTGGGTGGTGCCTGGACAGGGGTCTCCTACGAGCAGTACTTC.

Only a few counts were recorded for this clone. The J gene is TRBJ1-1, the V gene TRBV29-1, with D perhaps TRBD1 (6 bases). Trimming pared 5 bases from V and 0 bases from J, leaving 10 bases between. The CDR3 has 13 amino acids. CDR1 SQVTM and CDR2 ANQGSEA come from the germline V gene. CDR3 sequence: CSVRGQMNTEAFF. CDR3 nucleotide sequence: TGCAGCGTTAGAGGACAGATGAACACTGAAGCTTTCTTT.